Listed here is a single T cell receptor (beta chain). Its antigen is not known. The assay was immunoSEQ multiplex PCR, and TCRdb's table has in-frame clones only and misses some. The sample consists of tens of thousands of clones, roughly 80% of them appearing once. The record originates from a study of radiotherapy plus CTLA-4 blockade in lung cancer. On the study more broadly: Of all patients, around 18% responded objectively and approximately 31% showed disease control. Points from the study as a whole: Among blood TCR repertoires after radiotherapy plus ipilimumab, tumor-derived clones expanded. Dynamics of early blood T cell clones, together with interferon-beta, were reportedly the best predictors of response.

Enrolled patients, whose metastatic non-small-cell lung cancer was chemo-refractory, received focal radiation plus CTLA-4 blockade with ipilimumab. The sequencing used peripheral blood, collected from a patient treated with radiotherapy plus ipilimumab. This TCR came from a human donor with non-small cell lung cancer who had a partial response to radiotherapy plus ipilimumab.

CDR3 nucleotides: TGTGCCAGCACGAAAGACAGGGGGGCGTGGGAGCAGTACTTC. This sequence encodes CASTKDRGAWEQYF. V gene TRBV6-5 combines with J gene TRBJ2-7; 9 bases fit TRBD1. V lost 7 bases to trimming and J lost 7 bases; unmatched junction nucleotides: 11. The CDR3 consists of 14 residues. Germline V CDR1 and CDR2: MNHEY, SVGAGI.